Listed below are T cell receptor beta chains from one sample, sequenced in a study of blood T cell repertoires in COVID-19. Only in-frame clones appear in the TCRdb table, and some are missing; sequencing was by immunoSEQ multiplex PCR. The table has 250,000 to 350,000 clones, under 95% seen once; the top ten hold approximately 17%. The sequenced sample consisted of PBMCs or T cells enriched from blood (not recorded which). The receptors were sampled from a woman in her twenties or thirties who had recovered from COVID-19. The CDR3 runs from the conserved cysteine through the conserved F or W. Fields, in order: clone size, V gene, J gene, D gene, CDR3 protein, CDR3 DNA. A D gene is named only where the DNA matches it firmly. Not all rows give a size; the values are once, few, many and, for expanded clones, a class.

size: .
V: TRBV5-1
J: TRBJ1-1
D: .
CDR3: CASSLAGGGTEAFF
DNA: TGCGCCAGCAGCTTGGCGGGGGGTGGAACTGAAGCTTTCTTT

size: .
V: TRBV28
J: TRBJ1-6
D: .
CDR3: CASSLLLDNSPLHF
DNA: TGTGCCAGCAGTTTATTACTCGATAATTCACCCCTCCACTTT

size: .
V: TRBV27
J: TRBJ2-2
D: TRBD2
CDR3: CASSWRPSGLTGELFF
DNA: TGTGCCAGCAGTTGGAGGCCTAGCGGGCTTACCGGGGAGCTGTTTTTT

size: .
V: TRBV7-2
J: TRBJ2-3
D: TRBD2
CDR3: CASSRRLAGGRTDTQYF
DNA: TGTGCCAGCAGCCGGAGACTAGCGGGAGGACGCACAGATACGCAGTATTTT

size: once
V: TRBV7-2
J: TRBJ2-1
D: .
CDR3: CASSHLWGFDEQFF
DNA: TGTGCCAGCAGCCATTTGTGGGGCTTCGATGAGCAGTTCTTC

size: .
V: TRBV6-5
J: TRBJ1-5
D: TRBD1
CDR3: CASMPGQSYQPQHF
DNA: TGTGCCAGCATGCCGGGACAGTCATATCAGCCCCAGCATTTT

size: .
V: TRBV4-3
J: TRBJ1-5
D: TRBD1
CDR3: CASSHPGTGTNQPQHF
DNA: TGCGCCAGCAGCCATCCCGGGACAGGAACAAATCAGCCCCAGCATTTT

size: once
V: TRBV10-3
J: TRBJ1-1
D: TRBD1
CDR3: CAISERVVRGANTEAFF
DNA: TGTGCCATCAGTGAGCGGGTGGTCAGGGGGGCGAACACTGAAGCTTTCTTT

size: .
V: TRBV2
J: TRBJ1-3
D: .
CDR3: CAQDLPGNTIYF
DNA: TGTGCACAGGATCTTCCCGGAAACACCATATATTTT

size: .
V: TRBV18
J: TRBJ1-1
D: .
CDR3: CASSSTPGVNTEAFF
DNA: TGTGCCAGCTCTTCCACCCCCGGGGTGAACACTGAAGCTTTCTTT

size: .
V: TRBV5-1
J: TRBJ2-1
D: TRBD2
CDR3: CASSVGGGSYNEQFF
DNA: TGCGCCAGCAGCGTCGGGGGAGGGTCCTACAATGAGCAGTTCTTC

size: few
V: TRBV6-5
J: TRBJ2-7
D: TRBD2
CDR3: CASSYTNTGGEQYF
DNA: TGTGCCAGCAGTTACACTAACACGGGGGGGGAGCAGTACTTC

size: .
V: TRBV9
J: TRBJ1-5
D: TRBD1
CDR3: CASSVFLRTGVNQPQHF
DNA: TGTGCCAGCAGCGTTTTTTTGAGGACAGGGGTAAATCAGCCCCAGCATTTT

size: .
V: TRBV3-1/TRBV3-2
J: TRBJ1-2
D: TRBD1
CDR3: CASSQAGGVGDRPIGIHGYTF
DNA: TGTGCCAGCAGCCAAGCGGGGGGCGTGGGGGACAGGCCTATCGGTATTCATGGCTACACCTTC

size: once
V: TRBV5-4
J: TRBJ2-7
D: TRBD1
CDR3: CATGTGGYEQYF
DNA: TGTGCCACAGGGACAGGGGGGTACGAGCAGTACTTC

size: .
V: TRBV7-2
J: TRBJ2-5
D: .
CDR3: CASSLVGSRDTARGTQYF
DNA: TGTGCCAGCAGCTTAGTGGGATCCCGGGACACGGCTCGTGGGACCCAGTACTTC

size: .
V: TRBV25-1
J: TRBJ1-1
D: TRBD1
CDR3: CASSNTGTDTEAFF
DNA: TGTGCCAGCAGTAATACCGGGACAGACACTGAAGCTTTCTTT

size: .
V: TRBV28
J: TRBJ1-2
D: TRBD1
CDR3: CASSLDPDRGYGYTF
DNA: TGTGCCAGCAGTTTGGACCCGGACAGGGGGTATGGCTACACCTTC

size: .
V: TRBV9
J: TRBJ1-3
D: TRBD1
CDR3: CASSIGTGSGNTIYF
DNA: TGTGCCAGCAGCATAGGGACAGGCTCTGGAAACACCATATATTTT

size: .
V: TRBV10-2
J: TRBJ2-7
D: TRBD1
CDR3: CASSESSRGSSYEQYF
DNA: TGCGCCAGCAGTGAGTCGAGCAGGGGGAGCTCCTACGAGCAGTACTTC

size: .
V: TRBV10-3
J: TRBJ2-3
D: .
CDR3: CAISDSGGTSTDTQYF
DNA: TGTGCCATCAGTGACTCTGGCGGTACTAGCACAGATACGCAGTATTTT

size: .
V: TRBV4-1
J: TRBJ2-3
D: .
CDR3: CASSQLITDMQYF
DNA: TGCGCCAGCAGCCAACTAATCACAGATATGCAGTATTTT

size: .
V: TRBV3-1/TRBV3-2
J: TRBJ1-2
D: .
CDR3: CASSQDRSESYGYTF
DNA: TGTGCCAGCAGCCAGGACAGATCGGAGAGTTATGGCTACACCTTC

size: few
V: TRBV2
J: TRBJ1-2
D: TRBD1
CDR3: CASRRNSPGQGSYTF
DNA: TGTGCCAGCAGAAGAAATTCTCCGGGACAGGGCTCCTACACCTTC

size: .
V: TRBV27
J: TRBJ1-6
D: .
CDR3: CASSFSGRGNSPLHF
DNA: TGTGCCAGCAGTTTTAGTGGCAGGGGTAATTCACCCCTCCACTTT

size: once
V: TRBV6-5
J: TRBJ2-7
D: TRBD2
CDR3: CASSRGLAASYEQYF
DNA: TGTGCCAGCAGTCGAGGGCTAGCGGCGTCCTACGAGCAGTACTTC

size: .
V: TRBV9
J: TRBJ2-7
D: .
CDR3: CASSPVGLVAEQYF
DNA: TGTGCCAGCAGCCCGGTAGGACTGGTCGCCGAGCAGTACTTC

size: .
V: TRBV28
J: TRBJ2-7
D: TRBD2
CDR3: CASSSGTSGVYEQYF
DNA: TGTGCCAGCAGTTCAGGGACTAGCGGGGTATACGAGCAGTACTTC

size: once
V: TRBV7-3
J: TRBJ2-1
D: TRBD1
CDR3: CASSSGQGGNEQFF
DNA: TGTGCCAGCAGCTCCGGACAGGGGGGCAATGAGCAGTTCTTC

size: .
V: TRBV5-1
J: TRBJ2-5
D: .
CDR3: CASSLRQGGGQETQYF
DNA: TGCGCCAGCAGCCTCCGACAGGGAGGAGGGCAAGAGACCCAGTACTTC

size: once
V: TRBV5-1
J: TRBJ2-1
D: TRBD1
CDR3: CASSTGQGLGNEQFF
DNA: TGCGCCAGCAGCACGGGACAGGGCCTGGGCAATGAGCAGTTCTTC

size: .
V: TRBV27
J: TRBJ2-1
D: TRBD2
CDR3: CASSRAGGALNEQFF
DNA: TGTGCCAGCAGCCGAGCGGGAGGGGCCCTGAATGAGCAGTTCTTC

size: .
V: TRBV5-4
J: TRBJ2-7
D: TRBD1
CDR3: CASRGTGVEGEQYF
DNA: TGTGCCAGCAGGGGGACAGGGGTGGAAGGTGAGCAGTACTTC

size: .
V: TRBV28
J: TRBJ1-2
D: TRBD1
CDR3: CASNLARTGGGYTF
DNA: TGTGCCAGCAACTTGGCAAGGACAGGTGGTGGCTACACCTTC

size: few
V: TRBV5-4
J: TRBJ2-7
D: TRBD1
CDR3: CASSNRDRVGEQYF
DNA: TGTGCCAGCAGCAACCGGGACAGGGTTGGAGAGCAGTACTTC

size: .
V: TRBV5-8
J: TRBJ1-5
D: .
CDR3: CASSLTPGVGNQPQHF
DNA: TGTGCCAGCAGCTTGACCCCAGGGGTCGGCAATCAGCCCCAGCATTTT

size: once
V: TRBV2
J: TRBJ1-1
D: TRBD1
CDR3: CASSPGQGLNTEAFF
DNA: TGTGCCAGCAGCCCAGGACAGGGGCTGAACACTGAAGCTTTCTTT

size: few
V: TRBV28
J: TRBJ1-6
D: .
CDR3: CASSVGGYNSPLHF
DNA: TGTGCCAGCAGTGTCGGGGGTTATAATTCACCCCTCCACTTT

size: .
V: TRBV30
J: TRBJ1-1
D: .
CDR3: CAWSRQGGTEAFF
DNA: TGTGCCTGGAGCAGGCAGGGTGGCACTGAAGCTTTCTTT

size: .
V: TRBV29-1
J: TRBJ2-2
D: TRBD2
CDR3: CSVMPYSGGANTGELFF
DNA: TGCAGCGTCATGCCCTATAGCGGGGGGGCGAACACCGGGGAGCTGTTTTTT

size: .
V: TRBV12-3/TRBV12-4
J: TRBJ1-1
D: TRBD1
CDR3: CASSLTGDTEAFF
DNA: TGTGCCAGCAGCCTTACAGGGGATACTGAAGCTTTCTTT

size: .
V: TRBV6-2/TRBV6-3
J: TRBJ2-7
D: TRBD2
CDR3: CASSYAFTSGGHQYF
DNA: TGTGCCAGCAGTTATGCTTTTACTAGCGGAGGTCACCAGTACTTC

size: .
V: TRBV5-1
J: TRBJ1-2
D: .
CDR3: CASSPPGMGPEGYTF
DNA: TGCGCCAGCAGCCCGCCGGGGATGGGCCCGGAGGGCTACACCTTC

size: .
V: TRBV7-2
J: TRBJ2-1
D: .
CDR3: CASSLVVSSYNEQFF
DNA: TGTGCCAGCAGCTTAGTGGTCAGCTCCTACAATGAGCAGTTCTTC

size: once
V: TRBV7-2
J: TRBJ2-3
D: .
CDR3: CASSFGVTDTQYF
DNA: TGTGCCAGCAGCTTCGGGGTCACAGATACGCAGTATTTT

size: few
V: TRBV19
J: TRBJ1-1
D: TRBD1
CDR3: CASTTGGYTEAFF
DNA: TGTGCCAGTACAACAGGGGGCTACACTGAAGCTTTCTTT

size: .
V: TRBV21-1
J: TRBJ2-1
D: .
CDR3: CASSSTGGAWLDEQFF
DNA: TGTGCCAGCAGCAGCACAGGGGGGGCCTGGTTGGATGAGCAGTTCTTC

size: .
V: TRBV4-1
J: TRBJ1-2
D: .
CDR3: CASSQGLGRGVNGYTF
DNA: TGCGCCAGCAGCCAGGGCTTAGGCAGGGGAGTCAATGGCTACACCTTC

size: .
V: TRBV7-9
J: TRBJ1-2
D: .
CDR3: CASSSSGSDSYGYTF
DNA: TGTGCCAGCAGCTCATCCGGGAGTGACAGCTATGGCTACACCTTC

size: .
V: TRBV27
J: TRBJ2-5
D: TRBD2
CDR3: CASSFAGGQETQYF
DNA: TGTGCCAGCAGTTTTGCGGGGGGTCAAGAGACCCAGTACTTC

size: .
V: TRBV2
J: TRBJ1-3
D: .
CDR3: CASSEPPGERDTIYF
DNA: TGTGCCAGCAGTGAACCCCCAGGGGAGAGAGACACCATATATTTT

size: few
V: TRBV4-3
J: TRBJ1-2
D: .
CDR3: CASSDPVQGRGYTF
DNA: TGCGCCAGCAGCGACCCCGTTCAGGGGCGCGGCTACACCTTC

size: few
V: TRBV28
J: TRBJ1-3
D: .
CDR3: CASSFPRGERRGNTIYF
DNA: TGTGCCAGCAGCTTTCCGCGGGGAGAGAGGAGGGGAAACACCATATATTTT